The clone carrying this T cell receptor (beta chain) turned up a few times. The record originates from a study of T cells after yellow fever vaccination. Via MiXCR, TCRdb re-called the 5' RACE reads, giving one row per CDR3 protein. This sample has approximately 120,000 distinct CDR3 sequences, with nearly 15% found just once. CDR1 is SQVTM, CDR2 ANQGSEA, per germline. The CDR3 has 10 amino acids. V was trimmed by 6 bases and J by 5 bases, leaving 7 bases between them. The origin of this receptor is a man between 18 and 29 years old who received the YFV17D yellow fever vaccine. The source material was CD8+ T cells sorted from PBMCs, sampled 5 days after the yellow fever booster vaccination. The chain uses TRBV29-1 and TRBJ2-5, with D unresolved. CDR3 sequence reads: CSVLGETQYF. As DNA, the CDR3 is TGCAGCGTCCTTGGGGAGACCCAGTACTTC.